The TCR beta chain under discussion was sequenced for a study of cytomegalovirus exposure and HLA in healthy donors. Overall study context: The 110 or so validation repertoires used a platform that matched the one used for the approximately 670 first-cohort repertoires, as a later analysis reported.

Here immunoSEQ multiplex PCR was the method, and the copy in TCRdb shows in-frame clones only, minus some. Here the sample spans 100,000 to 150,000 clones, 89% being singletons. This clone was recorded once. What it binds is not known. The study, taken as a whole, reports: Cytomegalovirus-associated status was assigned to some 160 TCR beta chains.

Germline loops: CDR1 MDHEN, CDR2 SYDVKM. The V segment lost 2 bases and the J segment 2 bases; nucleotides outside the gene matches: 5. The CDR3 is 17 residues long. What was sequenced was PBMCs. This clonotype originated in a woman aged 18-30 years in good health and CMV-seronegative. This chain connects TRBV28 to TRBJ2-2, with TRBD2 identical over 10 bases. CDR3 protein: CASSLALLAGNTGELFF. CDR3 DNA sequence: TGTGCCAGCAGTTTAGCCCTACTAGCGGGAAACACCGGGGAGCTGTTTTTT.